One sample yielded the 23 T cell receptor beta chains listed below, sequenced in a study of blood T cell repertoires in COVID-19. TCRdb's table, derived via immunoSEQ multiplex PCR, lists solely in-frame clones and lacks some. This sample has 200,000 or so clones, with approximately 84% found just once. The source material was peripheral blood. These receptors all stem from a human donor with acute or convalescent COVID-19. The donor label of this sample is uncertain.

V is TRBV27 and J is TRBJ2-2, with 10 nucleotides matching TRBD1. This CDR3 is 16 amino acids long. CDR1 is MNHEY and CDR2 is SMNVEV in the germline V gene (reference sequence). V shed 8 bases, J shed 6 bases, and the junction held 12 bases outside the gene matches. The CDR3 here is CASSLLTGGASGELFF. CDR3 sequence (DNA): TGTGCCAGCTCCCTCCTGACAGGGGGCGCTTCCGGGGAGCTGTTTTTT.

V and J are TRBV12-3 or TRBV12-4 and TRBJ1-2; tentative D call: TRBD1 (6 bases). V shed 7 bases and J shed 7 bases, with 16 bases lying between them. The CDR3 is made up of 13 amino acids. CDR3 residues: CASTTGRGSGYTF. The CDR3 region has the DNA TGTGCCAGCACTACGGGGAGGGGGAGTGGCTACACCTTC.

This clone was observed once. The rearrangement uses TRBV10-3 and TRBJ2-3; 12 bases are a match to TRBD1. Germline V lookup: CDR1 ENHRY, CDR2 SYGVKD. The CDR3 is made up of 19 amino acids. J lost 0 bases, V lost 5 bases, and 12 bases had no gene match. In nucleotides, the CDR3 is TGTGCCATCAGTTCTCCCCCGGGACAGGGGGCCCGAAGCACAGATACGCAGTATTTT. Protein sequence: CAISSPPGQGARSTDTQYF.

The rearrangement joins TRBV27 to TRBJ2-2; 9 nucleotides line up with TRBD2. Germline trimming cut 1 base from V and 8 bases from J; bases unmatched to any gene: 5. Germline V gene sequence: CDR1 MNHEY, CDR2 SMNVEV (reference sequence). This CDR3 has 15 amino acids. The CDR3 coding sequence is TGTGCCAGCAGTTTATATAGCGGGAGCCCTGGGGAGCTGTTTTTT. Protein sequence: CASSLYSGSPGELFF.

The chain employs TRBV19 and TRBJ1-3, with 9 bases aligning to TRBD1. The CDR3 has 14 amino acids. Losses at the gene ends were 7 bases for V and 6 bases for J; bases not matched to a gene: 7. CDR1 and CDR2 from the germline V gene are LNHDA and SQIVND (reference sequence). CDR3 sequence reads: CASISGQGENTIYF. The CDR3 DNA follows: TGTGCCAGTATTTCGGGACAGGGAGAAAACACCATATATTTT. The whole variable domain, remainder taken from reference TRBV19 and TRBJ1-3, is DGGITQSPKYLFRKEGQNVTLSCEQNLNHDAMYWYRQDPGQGLRLIYYSQIVNDFQKGDIAEGYSVSREKKESFPLTVTSAQKNPTAFYLCASISGQGENTIYFGEGSWLTVV.

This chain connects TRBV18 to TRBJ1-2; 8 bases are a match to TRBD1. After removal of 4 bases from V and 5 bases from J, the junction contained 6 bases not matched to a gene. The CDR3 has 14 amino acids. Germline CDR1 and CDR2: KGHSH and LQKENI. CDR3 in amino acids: CASSQAGGTYGYTF. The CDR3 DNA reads TGTGCCAGCTCACAGGCAGGGGGCACGTATGGCTACACCTTC.

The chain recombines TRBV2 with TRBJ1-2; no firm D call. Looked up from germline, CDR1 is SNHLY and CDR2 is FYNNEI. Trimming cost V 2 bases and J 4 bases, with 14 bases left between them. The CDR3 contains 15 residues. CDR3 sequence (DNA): TGTGCCAGCAGTGAATCGGGAGCCAAAATCTATGGCTACACCTTC. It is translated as CASSESGAKIYGYTF.

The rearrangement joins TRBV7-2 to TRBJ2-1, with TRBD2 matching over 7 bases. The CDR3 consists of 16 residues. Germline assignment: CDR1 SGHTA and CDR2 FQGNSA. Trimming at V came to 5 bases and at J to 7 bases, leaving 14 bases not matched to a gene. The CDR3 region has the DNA TGTGCCAGCAGCCCCCGAGGTGGCGGGAGAGCAAATGAGCAGTTCTTC. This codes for CASSPRGGGRANEQFF.

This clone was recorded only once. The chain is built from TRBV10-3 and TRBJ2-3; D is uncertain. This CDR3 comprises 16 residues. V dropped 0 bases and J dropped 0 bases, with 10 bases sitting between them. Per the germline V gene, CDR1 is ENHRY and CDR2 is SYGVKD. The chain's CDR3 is CAISESPTSSTDTQYF. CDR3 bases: TGTGCCATCAGTGAGTCACCCACTTCTAGCACAGATACGCAGTATTTT.

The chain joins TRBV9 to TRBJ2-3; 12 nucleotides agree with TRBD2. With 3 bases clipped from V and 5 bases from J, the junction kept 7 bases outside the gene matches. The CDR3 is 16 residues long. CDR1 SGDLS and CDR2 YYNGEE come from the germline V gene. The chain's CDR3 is CASSALAGGRIDTQYF. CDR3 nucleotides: TGTGCCAGCAGCGCTCTAGCGGGAGGGCGAATAGATACGCAGTATTTT.

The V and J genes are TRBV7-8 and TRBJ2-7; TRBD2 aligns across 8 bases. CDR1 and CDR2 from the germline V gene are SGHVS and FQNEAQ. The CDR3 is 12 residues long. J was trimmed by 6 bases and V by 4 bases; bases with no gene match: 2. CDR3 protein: CASSSGGLEQYF. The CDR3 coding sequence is TGTGCCAGCAGCTCGGGGGGGCTCGAGCAGTACTTC. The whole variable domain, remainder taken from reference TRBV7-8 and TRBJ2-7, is GAGVSQSPRYKVAKRGQDVALRCDPISGHVSLFWYQQALGQGPEFLTYFQNEAQLDKSGLPSDRFFAERPEGSVSTLKIQRTQQEDSAVYLCASSSGGLEQYFGPGTRLTVT.

CDR3 DNA: TGCGCCAGCAGCCCGCTCGGGACAGGGGGCGAAAAACTGTTTTTT. Translation: CASSPLGTGGEKLFF. The chain joins TRBV5-1 to TRBJ1-4, with 12 bases fitting TRBD1. CDR1 and CDR2 from the germline V gene are SGHRS and YFSETQ. Trimming took 4 bases from V and 8 from J; bases not matched to a gene: 6. The CDR3 length is 15 residues.

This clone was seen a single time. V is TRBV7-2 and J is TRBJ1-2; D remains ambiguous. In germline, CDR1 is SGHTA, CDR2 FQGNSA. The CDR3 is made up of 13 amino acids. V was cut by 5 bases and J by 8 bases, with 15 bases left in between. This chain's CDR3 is CASSLGLAKGYTF. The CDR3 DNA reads TGTGCCAGCAGCCTAGGGTTAGCAAAGGGCTACACCTTC.

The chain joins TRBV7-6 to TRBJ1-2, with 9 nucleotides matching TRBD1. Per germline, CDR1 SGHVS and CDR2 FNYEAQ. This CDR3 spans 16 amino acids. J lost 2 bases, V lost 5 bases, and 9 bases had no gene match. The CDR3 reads CASSRRDRVSNYGYTF. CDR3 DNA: TGTGCCAGCAGCAGACGGGACAGGGTGTCCAACTATGGCTACACCTTC.

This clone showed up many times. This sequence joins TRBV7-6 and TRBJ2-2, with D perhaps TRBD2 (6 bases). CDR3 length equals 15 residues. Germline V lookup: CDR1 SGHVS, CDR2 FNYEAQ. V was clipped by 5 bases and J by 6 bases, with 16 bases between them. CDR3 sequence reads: CASSPRLVRAGELFF. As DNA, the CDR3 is TGTGCCAGCAGCCCGCGACTAGTCCGAGCCGGGGAGCTGTTTTTT.

CDR3 DNA: TGTGCCAGCAGCCCCAGGACTAGCGGGACCGGGGGCCAAGAGACCCAGTACTTC. Translation: CASSPRTSGTGGQETQYF. V is TRBV13 and J is TRBJ2-5; 12 nucleotides match TRBD2. J was trimmed by 1 base and V by 5 bases; bases with no gene match: 11. Germline assignment: CDR1 PRHDT and CDR2 FYEKMQ (reference sequence). The CDR3 length is 18 residues.

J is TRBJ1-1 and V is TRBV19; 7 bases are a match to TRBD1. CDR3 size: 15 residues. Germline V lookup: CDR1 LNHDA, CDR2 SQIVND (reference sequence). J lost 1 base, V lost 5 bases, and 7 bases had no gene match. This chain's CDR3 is CASSPRTGENTEAFF. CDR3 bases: TGTGCCAGTAGTCCCCGGACAGGAGAGAACACTGAAGCTTTCTTT.

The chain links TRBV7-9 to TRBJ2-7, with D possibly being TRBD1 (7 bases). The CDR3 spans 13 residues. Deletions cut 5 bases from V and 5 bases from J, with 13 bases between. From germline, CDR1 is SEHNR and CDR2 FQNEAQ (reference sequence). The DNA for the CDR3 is TGTGCCAGCAGCCCCGGAGGGGGCAACGAGCAGTACTTC. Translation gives CASSPGGGNEQYF.

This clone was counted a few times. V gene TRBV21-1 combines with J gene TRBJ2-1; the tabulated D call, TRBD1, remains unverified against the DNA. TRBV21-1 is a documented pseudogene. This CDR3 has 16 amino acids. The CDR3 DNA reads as TGTGCCAGCAGCAAATTGGGGCCTAGGGCCTACAATGAGCAGTTCTTC. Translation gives CASSKLGPRAYNEQFF.

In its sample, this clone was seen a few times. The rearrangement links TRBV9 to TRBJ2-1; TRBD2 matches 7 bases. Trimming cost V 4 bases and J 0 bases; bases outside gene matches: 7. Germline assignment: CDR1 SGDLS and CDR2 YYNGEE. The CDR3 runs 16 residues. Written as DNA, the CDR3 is TGTGCCAGCAGCTCTAGTAGCGGGTACTCCTACAATGAGCAGTTCTTC. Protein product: CASSSSSGYSYNEQFF. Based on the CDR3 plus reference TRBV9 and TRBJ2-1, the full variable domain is DSGVTQTPKHLITATGQRVTLRCSPRSGDLSVYWYQQSLDQGLQFLIQYYNGEERAKGNILERFSAQQFPDLHSELNLSSLELGDSALYFCASSSSSGYSYNEQFFGPGTRLTVL.

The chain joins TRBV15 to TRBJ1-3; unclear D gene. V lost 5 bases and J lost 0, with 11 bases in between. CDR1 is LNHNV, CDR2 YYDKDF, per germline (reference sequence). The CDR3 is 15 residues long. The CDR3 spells CATSPRRSSGNTIYF. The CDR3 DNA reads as TGTGCCACCAGCCCGCGACGGAGCTCTGGAAACACCATATATTTT.

This chain's CDR3 is CASSPGTSGGALETQYF. The CDR3 nucleotides read TGTGCCAGCAGCCCGGGGACTAGCGGGGGGGCGTTGGAGACCCAGTACTTC. V and J are TRBV3-1 (or the pseudogene TRBV3-2) and TRBJ2-5; 16 bases are a match to TRBD2. The CDR3 consists of 17 residues. J was trimmed by 5 bases and V by 4 bases; bases with no gene match: 7. Germline V CDR1 and CDR2: LGHDT, YNNKEL (reference sequence).

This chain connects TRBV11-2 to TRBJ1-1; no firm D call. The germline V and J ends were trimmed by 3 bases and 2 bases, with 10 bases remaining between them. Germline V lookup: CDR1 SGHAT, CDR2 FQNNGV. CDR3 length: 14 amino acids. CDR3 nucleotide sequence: TGTGCCAGCAGCTTCACCGGGTCCAACACTGAAGCTTTCTTT. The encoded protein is CASSFTGSNTEAFF. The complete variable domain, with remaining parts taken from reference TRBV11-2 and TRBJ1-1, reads EAGVAQSPRYKIIEKRQSVAFWCNPISGHATLYWYQQILGQGPKLLIQFQNNGVVDDSQLPKDRFSAERLKGVDSTLKIQPAKLEDSAVYLCASSFTGSNTEAFFGQGTRLTVV.